The entry below gives a single T cell receptor (beta chain) sequence along with its context. Specified treatment: some 20 received Ad26.COV2.S at low or high dose, single or two shots; roughly five received placebo; per-sample allocation not given. Vaccine and placebo recipients were sampled on day 63 after the first injection. Clones were read by immunoSEQ multiplex PCR, and TCRdb kept only the in-frame ones, dropping some. In the table there are some 340,000 clones, about 82% of which are singletons. The data are from a study of Ad26.COV2.S vaccination and SARS-CoV-2 variants. The V gene end was trimmed by 2 bases and the J gene end by 7 bases; junction bases not matched to a gene: 18. The CDR3 consists of 19 residues.

The clonotype comes from a person between 18 and 65 years old who received the Ad26.COV2.S COVID-19 vaccine or a placebo. The J gene is TRBJ1-2, the V gene TRBV23-1, with TRBD1 matching 11 bases. TRBV23-1 is identified as an open reading frame with a role that is uncertain. Here the sequenced sample was peripheral blood, taken in a trial of Ad26.COV2.S vaccine versus placebo. The CDR3 sequence: CASSQDARDRGDFGSGYTF. In DNA form, the CDR3 reads TGCGCCAGCAGTCAAGACGCCCGGGACAGGGGGGACTTTGGCTCTGGCTACACCTTC.